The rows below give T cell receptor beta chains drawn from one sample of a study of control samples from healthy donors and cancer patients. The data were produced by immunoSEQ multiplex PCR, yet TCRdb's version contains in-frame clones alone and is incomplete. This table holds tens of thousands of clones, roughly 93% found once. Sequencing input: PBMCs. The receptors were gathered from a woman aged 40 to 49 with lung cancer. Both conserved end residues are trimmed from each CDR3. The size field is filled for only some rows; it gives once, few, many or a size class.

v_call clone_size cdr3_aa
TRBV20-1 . SAFDREAF
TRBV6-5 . ASRAAGTLYEQY
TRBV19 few ASSSAGNTEAF
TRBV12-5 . ASGRPGGANTGELF
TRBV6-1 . ASSEVQSTGELF
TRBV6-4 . ASSDNRGLYNEQF
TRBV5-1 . ASSLAGPHGELF
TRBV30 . AWSVPEMDTQY
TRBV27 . ASPDRANEQY
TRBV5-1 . ASSPPGPNNEQF
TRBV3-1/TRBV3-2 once ASSQEGVAGELF
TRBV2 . ASSAKTVNSPLH
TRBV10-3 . ATEPGQSSYEQY
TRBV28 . ASRAGLPYGYT
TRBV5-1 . ASSGTVQGHSYNEQF
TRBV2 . AAGQGASNTEAF
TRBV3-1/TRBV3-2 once ASSQVLLVNTEAF
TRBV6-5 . ASRTGGDEQY
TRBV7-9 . ASRSGQNYGYT
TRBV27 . ASSPGTGNQPQH
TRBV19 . ASRQGGNNSPLH
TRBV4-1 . ASSPLGASNTEAF
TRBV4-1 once ASSQRGQVDLNTEAF
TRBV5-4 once ASSGGAGRDGYT
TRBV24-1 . ATSVGGNRYDTQY
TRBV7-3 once ASGGPIGTNTGELF
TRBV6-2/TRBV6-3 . ASSYGGGGNQPQH
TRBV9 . ASSAGLGANEKLF